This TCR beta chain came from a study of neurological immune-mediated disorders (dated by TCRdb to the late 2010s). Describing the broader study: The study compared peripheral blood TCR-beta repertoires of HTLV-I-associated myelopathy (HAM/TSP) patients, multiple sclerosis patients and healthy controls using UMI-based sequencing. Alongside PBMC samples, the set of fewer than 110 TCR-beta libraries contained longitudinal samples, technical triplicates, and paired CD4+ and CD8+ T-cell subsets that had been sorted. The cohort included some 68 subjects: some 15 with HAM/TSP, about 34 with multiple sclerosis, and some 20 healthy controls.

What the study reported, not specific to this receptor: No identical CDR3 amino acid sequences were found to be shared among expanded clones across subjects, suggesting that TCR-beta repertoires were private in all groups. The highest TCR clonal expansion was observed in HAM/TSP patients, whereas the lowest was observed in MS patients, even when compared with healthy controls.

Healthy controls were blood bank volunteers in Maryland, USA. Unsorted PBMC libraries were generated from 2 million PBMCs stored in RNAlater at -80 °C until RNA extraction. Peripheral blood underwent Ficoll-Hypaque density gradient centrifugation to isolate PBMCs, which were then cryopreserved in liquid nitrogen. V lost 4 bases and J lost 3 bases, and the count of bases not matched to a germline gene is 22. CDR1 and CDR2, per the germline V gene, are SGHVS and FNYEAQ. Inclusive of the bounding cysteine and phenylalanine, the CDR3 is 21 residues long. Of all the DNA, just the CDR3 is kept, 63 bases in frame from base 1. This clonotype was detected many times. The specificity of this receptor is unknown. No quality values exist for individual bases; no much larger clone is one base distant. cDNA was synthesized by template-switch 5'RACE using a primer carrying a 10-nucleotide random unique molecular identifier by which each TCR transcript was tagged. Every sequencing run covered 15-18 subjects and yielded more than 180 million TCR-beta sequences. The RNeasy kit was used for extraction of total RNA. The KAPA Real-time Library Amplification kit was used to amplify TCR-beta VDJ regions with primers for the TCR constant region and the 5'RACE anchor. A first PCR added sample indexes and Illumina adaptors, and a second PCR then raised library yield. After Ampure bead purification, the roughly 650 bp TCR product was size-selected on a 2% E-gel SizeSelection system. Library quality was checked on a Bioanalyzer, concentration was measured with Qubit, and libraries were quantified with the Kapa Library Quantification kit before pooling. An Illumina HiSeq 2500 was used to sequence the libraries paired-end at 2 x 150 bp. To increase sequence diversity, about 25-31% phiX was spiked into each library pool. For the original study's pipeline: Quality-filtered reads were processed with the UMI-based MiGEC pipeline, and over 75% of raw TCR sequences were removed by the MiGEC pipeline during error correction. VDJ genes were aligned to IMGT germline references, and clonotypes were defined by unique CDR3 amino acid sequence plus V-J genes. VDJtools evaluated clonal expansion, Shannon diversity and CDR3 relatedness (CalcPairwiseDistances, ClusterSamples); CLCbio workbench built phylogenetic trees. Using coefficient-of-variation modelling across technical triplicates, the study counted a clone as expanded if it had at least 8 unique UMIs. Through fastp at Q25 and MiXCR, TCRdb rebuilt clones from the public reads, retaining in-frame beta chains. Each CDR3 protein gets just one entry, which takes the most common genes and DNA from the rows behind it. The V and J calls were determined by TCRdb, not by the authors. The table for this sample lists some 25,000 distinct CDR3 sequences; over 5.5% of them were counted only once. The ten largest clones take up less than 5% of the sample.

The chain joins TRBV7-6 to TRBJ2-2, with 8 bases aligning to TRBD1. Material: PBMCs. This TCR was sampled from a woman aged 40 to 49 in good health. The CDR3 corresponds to CASSYTTGGAESNTDTGELFF. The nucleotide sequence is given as TGTGCCAGCAGCTATACTACAGGGGGTGCAGAGTCCAACACAGACACCGGGGAGCTGTTTTTT.